A few counts support the clone carrying this T cell receptor beta chain. Its antigen is as yet unknown. The data originate from a study of blood T cells in healthy people across ages. Germline trimming cut 6 bases from V and 6 bases from J; bases unmatched to any gene: 1. Germline CDR1 KGHDR, CDR2 SFDVKD. The CDR3 runs 12 residues. Roughly 10 milliliters of peripheral blood were drawn from each donor. The extraction recovered at least 6 micrograms of total RNA per sample. Notes on the study in general: Any conclusive comparison of naive versus antigen-experienced cells was prevented by using unsorted PBMCs.

A J-beta primer mix and a sample-barcoded 5' primer were used in a second PCR of roughly 6 to 11 cycles. Each CDR3 protein is one row after TCRdb ran MiXCR on the 5' RACE reads. Among about 290,000 distinct CDR3 sequences, 27% were seen once, and the ten largest hold 29%. The sequencing input was blood. This chain uses TRBV24-1 with TRBJ1-5; 7 nucleotides line up with TRBD1. The TCR comes from a woman aged 70-85 years in good health. CDR3 sequence reads: CATSTGVQPQHF. The CDR3 DNA reads as TGTGCCACCAGTACAGGGGTTCAGCCCCAGCATTTT.